One and the same sample provided the 16 T cell receptor beta chains below, sequenced in a study of lymphopenia after photon versus proton radiotherapy. Produced via immunoSEQ multiplex PCR; TCRdb's table is partial and in-frame only. The sample contains 30,000 to 40,000 clones, approximately 90% of which appear only once. Specimen: peripheral blood, collected from a patient treated with photon-based radiotherapy. Source of these receptors: a man between 60 and 75 years old with cholangiocarcinoma.

This clone was seen once. V gene TRBV2 combines with J gene TRBJ2-1; 10 bases match TRBD1. The junction had 5 bases not matched to a gene; V was cut back by 7 bases and J by 2 bases. CDR1 is SNHLY and CDR2 is FYNNEI in the germline V gene. This CDR3 has 15 residues. This CDR3 is CASTQTGGAYNEQFF. For the CDR3, the DNA is TGTGCCAGCACTCAGACAGGGGGCGCCTACAATGAGCAGTTCTTC.

CDR3 DNA sequence: TGCGCCAGCAGCTTGGATCCTAGCGCGAGCACAGATACGCAGTATTTT. Translation: CASSLDPSASTDTQYF. The rearrangement uses TRBV5-1 and TRBJ2-3, with a weak D call TRBD2 (6 bases). Germline assignment: CDR1 SGHRS and CDR2 YFSETQ. This CDR3 comprises 16 residues. With 0 bases removed from V and 0 bases from J, the gap between germline ends came to 11 bases.

The CDR3 loop is CASSPAAGSSYEQYF. The DNA for the CDR3 is TGTGCCAGCAGCCCCGCCGCGGGGAGCTCCTACGAGCAGTACTTC. The chain couples TRBV7-2 to TRBJ2-7; perhaps TRBD2 as D (6 bases). The CDR3 extends over 15 amino acids. Germline V gives CDR1 SGHTA, CDR2 FQGNSA. Trimming left V 5 bases short and J 0 bases short, with 14 bases between.

The chain is built from TRBV7-2 and TRBJ2-3, with 10 positions matching TRBD1. With V trimmed by 4 bases and J by 3 bases, 7 bases remained unmatched. The germline V gene has CDR1 SGHTA and CDR2 FQGNSA. The CDR3 loop spans 16 amino acids. The CDR3 spells CASSYSPGQGTDTQYF. The CDR3 DNA sequence: TGTGCCAGCAGCTATTCACCGGGACAGGGGACAGATACGCAGTATTTT.

The chain employs TRBV11-3 and TRBJ2-2; maybe TRBD2 (7 bases). This CDR3 contains 12 residues. V lost 4 bases and J lost 15, with 15 bases in between. Germline V CDR1 and CDR2: SGHNT, YENEEA. The CDR3 is CASSSSGGAVFF. The CDR3 DNA follows: TGTGCCAGCAGCTCATCTGGGGGGGCGGTGTTTTTT.

This chain joins TRBV4-1 and TRBJ2-3, with 9 bases identical to TRBD1. J gave up 5 bases and V 0 bases, and 9 bases lay outside the gene matches. The length of the CDR3 is 17 residues. Germline lookup yields CDR1 MGHRA and CDR2 YSYEKL. CDR3 bases: TGCGCCAGCAGCCAAGATTTAGGACAGGGGAGAGTAGATACGCAGTATTTT. Its protein is CASSQDLGQGRVDTQYF.

This rearrangement joins TRBV5-1 to TRBJ1-6; D is undetermined. The CDR3 contains 14 residues. V gave up 4 bases and J gave up 10 bases, with 15 bases separating them. CDR1 and CDR2 from the germline V gene are SGHRS and YFSETQ. CDR3 nucleotide sequence: TGCGCCAGCAGCCCGGGTTCGGGAGACTCACCCCTCCACTTT. Translated: CASSPGSGDSPLHF.

In this sample, this clone turned up once. The gene calls are TRBV5-6 and TRBJ1-2; D is undetermined. V lost 0 bases and J 8 bases, leaving 11 bases between the germline ends. The CDR3 spans 13 residues. Germline V lookup: CDR1 SGHDT, CDR2 YYEEEE. The CDR3, as DNA: TGTGCCAGCAGCTTGGCCTACGTGGGCGGCTACACCTTC. It codes for CASSLAYVGGYTF. The variable domain in full, completed from reference TRBV5-6 and TRBJ1-2, reads DAGVTQSPTHLIKTRGQQVTLRCSPKSGHDTVSWYQQALGQGPQFIFQYYEEEERQRGNFPDRFSGHQFPNYSSELNVNALLLGDSALYLCASSLAYVGGYTFGSGTRLTVV.

This rearrangement joins TRBV6-5 to TRBJ2-1, with D possibly being TRBD1 (7 bases). With 3 bases removed from V and 6 bases from J, the gap between germline ends came to 15 bases. The CDR3 consists of 15 residues. The germline gives CDR1 MNHEY, CDR2 SVGAGI. The CDR3 DNA sequence: TGTGCCAGCAGTTATCGGAGGGGGCGAAGCAATGAGCAGTTCTTC. It yields the protein CASSYRRGRSNEQFF.

The chain joins TRBV7-2 to TRBJ2-4, with TRBD2 as a possible D gene (5 bases). Germline CDR1 and CDR2: SGHTA and FQGNSA. This CDR3 is built from 14 residues. V lost 3 bases to trimming and J lost 7 bases, with 13 bases between them. The CDR3 loop is CASSFRGRLNIQYF. The CDR3 coding sequence is TGTGCCAGCAGCTTTCGGGGTAGGCTTAACATTCAGTACTTC.

The chain recombines TRBV28 with TRBJ2-7, with D maybe TRBD2 (6 bases). Trimming removed 4 bases at V and 2 bases at J, with 21 bases between. This CDR3 spans 17 amino acids. Germline V gene sequence: CDR1 MDHEN, CDR2 SYDVKM. The CDR3 sequence is CASSSPIRGKWTYEQYF. The CDR3 bases are TGTGCCAGCAGTTCCCCCATTCGGGGGAAGTGGACCTACGAGCAGTACTTC. The full variable domain, with the rest looked up from reference TRBV28 and TRBJ2-7, is DVKVTQSSRYLVKRTGEKVFLECVQDMDHENMFWYRQDPGLGLRLIYFSYDVKMKEKGDIPEGYSVSREKKERFSLILESASTNQTSMYLCASSSPIRGKWTYEQYFGPGTRLTVT.

The chain links TRBV7-6 to TRBJ2-2; weak D call: TRBD2 (5 bases). From germline, CDR1 is SGHVS and CDR2 FNYEAQ. The CDR3 covers 15 residues. Trimming removed 5 bases at V and 7 bases at J, with 17 bases between. In DNA, the CDR3 is TGTGCCAGCAGCCCGGACTGGTCGATGGGCGGGGAGCTGTTTTTT. Amino acid sequence: CASSPDWSMGGELFF.

V is TRBV9 and J is TRBJ2-1, with TRBD1 matching over 11 bases. The CDR3 loop spans 17 amino acids. CDR1 is SGDLS, CDR2 YYNGEE, per germline. Trimming cost V 4 bases and J 4 bases; bases outside gene matches: 10. CDR3: CASSKGQGGARYNEQFF. DNA for the CDR3: TGTGCCAGCAGCAAGGGACAGGGGGGAGCAAGGTACAATGAGCAGTTCTTC.

The rearrangement links TRBV9 to TRBJ2-5; TRBD1 or TRBD2 may be the D gene (5 bases each). The V gene's germline CDR1 is SGDLS and CDR2 YYNGEE. V was cut by 4 bases and J by 1 base, with 17 bases left in between. The CDR3 length is 16 residues. The CDR3 region has the DNA TGTGCCAGCAGCCCCCGGGACGCCCTCTTCCAAGAGACCCAGTACTTC. This codes for CASSPRDALFQETQYF.

The CDR3 DNA is TGTGCCAGCAGCGGGTGGGACACAGGGCAGACTAATGAAAAACTGTTTTTT. Translating gives CASSGWDTGQTNEKLFF. The rearrangement uses TRBV11-2 and TRBJ1-4, with D tentatively TRBD1 (6 bases). The CDR3 length is 17 residues. The ends were cut back, 5 bases at V and 2 bases at J, with 18 bases in the middle. Germline CDR1 is SGHAT and CDR2 is FQNNGV. The whole variable domain, filled in from reference TRBV11-2 and TRBJ1-4, reads EAGVAQSPRYKIIEKRQSVAFWCNPISGHATLYWYQQILGQGPKLLIQFQNNGVVDDSQLPKDRFSAERLKGVDSTLKIQPAKLEDSAVYLCASSGWDTGQTNEKLFFGSGTQLSVL.

This clone has a handful of counts. This chain uses TRBV5-4 with TRBJ1-1; the D is unclear. The CDR3 is 16 amino acids. From germline, CDR1 is SGHNT and CDR2 YYREEE (reference sequence). Trimming removed 1 base from V and 1 base from J, with 14 bases in between. The CDR3 loop reads CASSLFFVDGNTEAFF. The CDR3 region has the DNA TGTGCCAGCAGCTTGTTCTTTGTCGACGGGAACACTGAAGCTTTCTTT.